These 7 T cell receptor beta chains share one sample of origin, sequenced in a study of graft-versus-host responses after intestinal transplantation. Assay: immunoSEQ multiplex PCR; the TCRdb copy retains only in-frame clones and omits some. In the table there are 60,000 to 70,000 clones, roughly nine tenths of which are singletons. The starting material, graft tissue, was processed to release intraepithelial and lamina propria lymphocytes. The input for sequencing was ileum tissue, taken more than 350 days after transplant. The receptor source for this set is a human patient who received an intestinal transplant, so some T cells may come from the graft donor.

The chain carries TRBV5-4 and TRBJ2-3; TRBD2 matches at 10 bases. The CDR3 is 16 residues long. Germline trimming cut 4 bases from V and 4 bases from J; bases unmatched to any gene: 9. Germline loops: CDR1 SGHNT, CDR2 YYREEE (reference sequence). CDR3 DNA sequence: TGTGCCAGCAGCGCCTTAGCGGGAGGCCCGCCAGATACGCAGTATTTT. Its protein is CASSALAGGPPDTQYF.

As DNA, the CDR3 is TGCAGCGTTGAAGGCTGGGGACCTGGGGCCAACGTCCTGACTTTC. Amino acids: CSVEGWGPGANVLTF. This chain joins TRBV29-1 and TRBJ2-6; D tentatively fits TRBD1 or TRBD2 (5 bases each). Germline lookup yields CDR1 SQVTM and CDR2 ANQGSEA. The germline V and J ends were trimmed by 1 base and 2 bases, with 9 bases remaining between them. CDR3 length: 15 residues.

The chain couples TRBV2 to TRBJ2-2; no clear D. This CDR3 has 15 amino acids. V dropped 2 bases and J dropped 4 bases, with 11 bases sitting between them. From germline, CDR1 is SNHLY and CDR2 FYNNEI. CDR3 sequence reads: CASSERDQSTGELFF. CDR3 nucleotide sequence: TGTGCCAGCAGTGAAAGGGATCAGAGCACCGGGGAGCTGTTTTTT. The whole variable domain, remainder taken from reference TRBV2 and TRBJ2-2, is EPEVTQTPSHQVTQMGQEVILRCVPISNHLYFYWYRQILGQKVEFLVSFYNNEISEKSEIFDDQFSVERPDGSNFTLKIRSTKLEDSAMYFCASSERDQSTGELFFGEGSRLTVL.

The sample holds one count of this clone. The CDR3 here is CAISESVGDYGYTF. CDR3 DNA sequence: TGTGCCATCAGTGAGTCTGTGGGGGACTATGGCTACACCTTC. V gene TRBV10-3 combines with J gene TRBJ1-2; the D gene is possibly TRBD1 (5 bases). Germline values: CDR1 ENHRY, CDR2 SYGVKD. Trimming cost V 0 bases and J 3 bases, with 8 bases left between them. CDR3 length: 14 residues.

This chain links TRBV7-2 with TRBJ2-1; D is perhaps TRBD2 (7 bases). V dropped 1 base and J dropped 16 bases, with 14 bases sitting between them. CDR1 and CDR2 (germline): SGHTA, FQGNSA. There are 12 residues in the CDR3. The CDR3 DNA reads as TGTGCCAGCAGCTTAGGGCGGGGGCCCGACTTCTTC. It is translated as CASSLGRGPDFF.

This chain joins TRBV6-1 and TRBJ2-1; D may be TRBD2 (6 bases). The CDR3 loop spans 15 amino acids. Trimming pared 7 bases from V and 3 bases from J, leaving 16 bases between. Germline V gene lookup returns CDR1 MNHNS and CDR2 SASEGT. For the CDR3, the DNA is TGTGCCAGCACCCCGCGGGACCCCGACTACAATGAGCAGTTCTTC. As protein: CASTPRDPDYNEQFF.

Only a few counts were recorded for this clone. The chain's CDR3 is CASSGLAGGDEQYF. The CDR3 nucleotides read TGTGCCAGCAGTGGACTAGCGGGAGGGGACGAGCAGTACTTC. The rearrangement links TRBV6-1 to TRBJ2-7; 14 bases fit TRBD2. The CDR3 length is 14 residues. The J segment lost 5 bases and the V segment lost 4 bases, leaving 1 base of the junction unmatched. Looked up from germline, CDR1 is MNHNS and CDR2 is SASEGT.